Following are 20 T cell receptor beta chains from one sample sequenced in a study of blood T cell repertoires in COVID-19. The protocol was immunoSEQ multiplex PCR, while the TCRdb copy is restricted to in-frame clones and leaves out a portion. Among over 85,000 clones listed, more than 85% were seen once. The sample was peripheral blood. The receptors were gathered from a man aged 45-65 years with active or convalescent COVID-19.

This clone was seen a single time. The CDR3 loop is CATTGGTGNTIYF. CDR3 in DNA: TGTGCCACCACAGGGGGAACTGGAAACACCATATATTTT. V is TRBV24-1 and J is TRBJ1-3, with 7 positions matching TRBD1. The germline V gene encodes CDR1 KGHDR and CDR2 SFDVKD. The CDR3 sequence is 13 residues long. The V gene end was trimmed by 8 bases and the J gene end by 2 bases; junction bases not matched to a gene: 2.

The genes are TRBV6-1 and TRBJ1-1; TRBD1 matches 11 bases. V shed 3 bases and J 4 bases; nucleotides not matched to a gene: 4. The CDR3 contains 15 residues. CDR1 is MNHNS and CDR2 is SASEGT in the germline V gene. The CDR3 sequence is CASSEGQGGATEAFF. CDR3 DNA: TGTGCCAGCAGTGAGGGACAGGGGGGGGCCACTGAAGCTTTCTTT.

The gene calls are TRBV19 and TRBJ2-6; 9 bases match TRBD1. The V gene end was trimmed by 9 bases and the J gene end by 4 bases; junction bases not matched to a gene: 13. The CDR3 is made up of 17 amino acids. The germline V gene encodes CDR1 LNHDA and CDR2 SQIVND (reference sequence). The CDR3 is CASWTGDSHAGANVLTF. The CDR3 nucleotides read TGTGCCAGCTGGACAGGGGATTCCCACGCCGGGGCCAACGTCCTGACTTTC.

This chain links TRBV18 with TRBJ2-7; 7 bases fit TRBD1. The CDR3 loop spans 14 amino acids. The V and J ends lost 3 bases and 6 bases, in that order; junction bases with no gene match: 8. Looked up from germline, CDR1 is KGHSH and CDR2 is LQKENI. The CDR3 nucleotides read TGTGCCAGCTCACCCCGACAGGGTATTTTCGAGCAGTACGTC. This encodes CASSPRQGIFEQYV.

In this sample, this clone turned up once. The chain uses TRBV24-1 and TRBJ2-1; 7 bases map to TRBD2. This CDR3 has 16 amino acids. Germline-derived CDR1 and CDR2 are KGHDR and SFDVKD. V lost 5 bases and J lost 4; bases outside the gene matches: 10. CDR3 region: CATSGGVGEGYNEQFF. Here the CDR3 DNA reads TGTGCCACCAGTGGTGGAGTAGGGGAGGGTTACAATGAGCAGTTCTTC.

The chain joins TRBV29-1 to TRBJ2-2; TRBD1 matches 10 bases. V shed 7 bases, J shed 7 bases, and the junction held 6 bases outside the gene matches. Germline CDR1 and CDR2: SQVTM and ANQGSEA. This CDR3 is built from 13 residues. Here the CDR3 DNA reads TGCAGCGCAAGGGACAGGGGTGGCGGGGAGCTGTTTTTT. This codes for CSARDRGGGELFF.

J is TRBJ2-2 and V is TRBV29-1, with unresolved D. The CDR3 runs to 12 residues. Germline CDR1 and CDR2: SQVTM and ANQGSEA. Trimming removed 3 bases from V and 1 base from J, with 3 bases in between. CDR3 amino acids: CSVDLNTGELFF. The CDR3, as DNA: TGCAGCGTTGACTTGAACACCGGGGAGCTGTTTTTT.

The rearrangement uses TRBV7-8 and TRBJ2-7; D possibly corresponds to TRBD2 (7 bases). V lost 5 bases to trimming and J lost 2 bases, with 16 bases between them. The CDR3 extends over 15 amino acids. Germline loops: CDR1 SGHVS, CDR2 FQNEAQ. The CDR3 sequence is CASSPRGRGTYEQYV. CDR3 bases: TGTGCCAGCAGCCCTAGGGGGAGGGGAACCTACGAGCAGTACGTC.

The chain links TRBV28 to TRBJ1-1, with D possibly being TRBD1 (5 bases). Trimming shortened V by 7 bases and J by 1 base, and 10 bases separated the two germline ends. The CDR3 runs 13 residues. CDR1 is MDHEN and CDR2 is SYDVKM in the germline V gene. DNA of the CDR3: TGTGCCAGCATTTTTACAGGGAACACTGAAGCTTTCTTT. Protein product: CASIFTGNTEAFF. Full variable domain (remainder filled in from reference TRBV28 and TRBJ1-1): DVKVTQSSRYLVKRTGEKVFLECVQDMDHENMFWYRQDPGLGLRLIYFSYDVKMKEKGDIPEGYSVSREKKERFSLILESASTNQTSMYLCASIFTGNTEAFFGQGTRLTVV.

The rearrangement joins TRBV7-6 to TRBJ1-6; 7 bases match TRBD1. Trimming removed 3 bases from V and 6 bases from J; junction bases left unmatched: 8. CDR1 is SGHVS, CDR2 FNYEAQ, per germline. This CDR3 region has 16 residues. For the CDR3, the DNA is TGTGCCAGCAGCTTGCGCTCACAGGGGCTTAATTCACCCCTCCACTTT. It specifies CASSLRSQGLNSPLHF.

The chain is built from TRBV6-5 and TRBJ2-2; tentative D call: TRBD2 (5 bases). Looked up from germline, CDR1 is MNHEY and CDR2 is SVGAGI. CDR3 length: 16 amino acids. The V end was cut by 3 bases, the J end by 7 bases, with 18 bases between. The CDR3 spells CASSYSILRENGELFF. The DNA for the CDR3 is TGTGCCAGCAGTTATTCCATCTTAAGGGAGAACGGGGAGCTGTTTTTT.

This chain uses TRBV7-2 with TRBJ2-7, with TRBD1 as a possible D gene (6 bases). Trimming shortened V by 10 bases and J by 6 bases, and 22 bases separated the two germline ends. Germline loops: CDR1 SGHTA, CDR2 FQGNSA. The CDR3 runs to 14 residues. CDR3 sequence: CATTTGTSPGEQYF. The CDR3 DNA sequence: TGTGCCACTACGACCGGGACATCGCCTGGCGAGCAGTACTTC. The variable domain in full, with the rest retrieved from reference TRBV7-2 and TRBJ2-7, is GAGVSQSPSNKVTEKGKDVELRCDPISGHTALYWYRQSLGQGLEFLIYFQGNSAPDKSGLPSDRFSAERTGGSVSTLTIQRTQQEDSAVYLCATTTGTSPGEQYFGPGTRLTVT.

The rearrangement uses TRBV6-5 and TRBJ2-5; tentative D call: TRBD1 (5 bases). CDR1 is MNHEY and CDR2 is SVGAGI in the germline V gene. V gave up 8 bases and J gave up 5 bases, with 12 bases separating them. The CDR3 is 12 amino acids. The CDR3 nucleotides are TGTGCCAGCTGGGGCTTAGGGGAGACCCAGTACTTC. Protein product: CASWGLGETQYF.

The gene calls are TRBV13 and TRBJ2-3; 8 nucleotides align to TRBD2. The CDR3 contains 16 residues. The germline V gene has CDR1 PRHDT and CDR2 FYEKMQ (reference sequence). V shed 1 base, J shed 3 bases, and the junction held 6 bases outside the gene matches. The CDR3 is CASSLERLARTDTQYF. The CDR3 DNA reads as TGTGCCAGCAGCTTAGAAAGACTAGCGAGGACAGATACGCAGTATTTT.

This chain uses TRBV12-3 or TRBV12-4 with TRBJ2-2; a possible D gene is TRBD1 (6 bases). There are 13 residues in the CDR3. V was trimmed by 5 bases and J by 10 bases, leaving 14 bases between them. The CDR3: CASSPQGRLELFF. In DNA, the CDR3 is TGTGCCAGCAGTCCCCAGGGGAGATTGGAGCTGTTTTTT.

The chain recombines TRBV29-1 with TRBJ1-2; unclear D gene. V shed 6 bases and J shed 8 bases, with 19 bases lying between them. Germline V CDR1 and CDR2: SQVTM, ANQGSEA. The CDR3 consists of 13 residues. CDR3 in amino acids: CSVGSGLLGGYTF. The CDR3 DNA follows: TGCAGCGTCGGATCCGGACTTCTGGGGGGCTACACCTTC.

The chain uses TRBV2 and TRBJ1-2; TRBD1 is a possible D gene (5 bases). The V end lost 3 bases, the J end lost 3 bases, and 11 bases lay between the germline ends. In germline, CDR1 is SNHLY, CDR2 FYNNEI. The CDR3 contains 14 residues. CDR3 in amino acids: CASSEDKTHYGYTF. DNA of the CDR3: TGTGCCAGCAGTGAGGACAAGACTCACTATGGCTACACCTTC.

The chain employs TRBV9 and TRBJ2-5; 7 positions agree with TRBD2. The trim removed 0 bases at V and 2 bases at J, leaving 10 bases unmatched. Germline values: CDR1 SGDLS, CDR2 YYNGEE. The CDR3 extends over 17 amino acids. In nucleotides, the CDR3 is TGTGCCAGCAGCGTAGGGTTCGGGGAGGGACTTCAAGAGACCCAGTACTTC. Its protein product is CASSVGFGEGLQETQYF.

The DNA for the CDR3 is TGCGCCAGCAGCTTGGATCGTTCTAGCGGGGGGACCCAGTACTTC. Translated: CASSLDRSSGGTQYF. The V gene is TRBV5-1, the J gene TRBJ2-5; 10 bases align to TRBD2. The CDR3 consists of 15 residues. Germline V gives CDR1 SGHRS, CDR2 YFSETQ. The V and J ends lost 0 bases and 7 bases, in that order; junction bases with no gene match: 6.

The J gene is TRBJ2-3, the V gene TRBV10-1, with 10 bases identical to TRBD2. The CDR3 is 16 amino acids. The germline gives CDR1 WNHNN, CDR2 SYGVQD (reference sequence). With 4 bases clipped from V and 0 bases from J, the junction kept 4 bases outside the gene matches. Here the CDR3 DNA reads TGCGCCAGCAGTGCTTTTAGCGGGGGGAGCACAGATACGCAGTATTTT. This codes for CASSAFSGGSTDTQYF.